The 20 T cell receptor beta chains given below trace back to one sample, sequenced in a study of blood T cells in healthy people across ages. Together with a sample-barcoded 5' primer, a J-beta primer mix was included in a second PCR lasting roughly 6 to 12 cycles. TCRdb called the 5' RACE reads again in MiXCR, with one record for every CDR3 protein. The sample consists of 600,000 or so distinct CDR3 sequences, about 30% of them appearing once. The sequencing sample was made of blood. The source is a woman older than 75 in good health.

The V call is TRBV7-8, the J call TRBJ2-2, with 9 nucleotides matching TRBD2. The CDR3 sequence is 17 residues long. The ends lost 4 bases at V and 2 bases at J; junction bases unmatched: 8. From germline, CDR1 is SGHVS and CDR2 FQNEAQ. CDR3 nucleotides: TGTGCCAGCAGCTATACGCGACTAGCGGTAAACACCGGGGAGCTGTTTTTT. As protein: CASSYTRLAVNTGELFF.

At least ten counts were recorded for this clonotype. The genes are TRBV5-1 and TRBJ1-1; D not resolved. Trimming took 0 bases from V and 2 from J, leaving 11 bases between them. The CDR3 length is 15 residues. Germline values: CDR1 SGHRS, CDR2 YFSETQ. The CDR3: CASSLETGGNTEAFF. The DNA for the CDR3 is TGCGCCAGCAGCTTGGAAACGGGCGGTAACACTGAAGCTTTCTTT.

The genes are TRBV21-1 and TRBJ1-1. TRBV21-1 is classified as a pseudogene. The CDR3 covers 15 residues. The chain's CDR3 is CASSPKLNMNTEAFF. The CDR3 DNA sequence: TGTGCCAGCAGCCCTAAACTGAACATGAACACTGAAGCTTTCTTT.

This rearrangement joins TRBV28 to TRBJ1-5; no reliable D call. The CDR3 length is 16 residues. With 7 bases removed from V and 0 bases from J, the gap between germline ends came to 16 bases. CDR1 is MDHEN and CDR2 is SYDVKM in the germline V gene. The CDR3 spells CASTGLLLNSNQPQHF. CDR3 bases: TGTGCCAGCACCGGGCTCTTATTGAATAGCAATCAGCCCCAGCATTTT. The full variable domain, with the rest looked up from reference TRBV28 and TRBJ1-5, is DVKVTQSSRYLVKRTGEKVFLECVQDMDHENMFWYRQDPGLGLRLIYFSYDVKMKEKGDIPEGYSVSREKKERFSLILESASTNQTSMYLCASTGLLLNSNQPQHFGDGTRLSIL.

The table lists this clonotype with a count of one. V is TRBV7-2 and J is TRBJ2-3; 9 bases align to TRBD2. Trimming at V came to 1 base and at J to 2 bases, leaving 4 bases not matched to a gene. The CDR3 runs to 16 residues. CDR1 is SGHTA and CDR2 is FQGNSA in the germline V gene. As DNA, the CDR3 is TGTGCCAGCAGCTTAGTTCCTAGCGGGATCACAGATACGCAGTATTTT. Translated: CASSLVPSGITDTQYF.

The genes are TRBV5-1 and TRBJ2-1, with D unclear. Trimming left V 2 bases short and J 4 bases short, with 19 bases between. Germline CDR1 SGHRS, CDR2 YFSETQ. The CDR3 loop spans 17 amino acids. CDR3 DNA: TGCGCCAGCAGCTTTTCGGTCGCCGGCCAGTTATACAATGAGCAGTTCTTC. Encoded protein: CASSFSVAGQLYNEQFF.

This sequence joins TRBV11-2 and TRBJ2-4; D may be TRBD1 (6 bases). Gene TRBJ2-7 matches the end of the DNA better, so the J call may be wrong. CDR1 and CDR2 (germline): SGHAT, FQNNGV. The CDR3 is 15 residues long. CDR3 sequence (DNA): TGTGCCAGCAGCTTGATAGACAGGCCCTCCTACGAGCAGTACTTC. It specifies CASSLIDRPSYEQYF.

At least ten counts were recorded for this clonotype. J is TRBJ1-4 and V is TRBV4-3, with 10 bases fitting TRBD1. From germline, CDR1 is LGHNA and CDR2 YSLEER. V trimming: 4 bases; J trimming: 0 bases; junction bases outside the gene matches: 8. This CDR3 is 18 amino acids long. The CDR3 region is CASSPRDRGVATNEKLFF. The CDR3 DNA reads TGCGCCAGCAGCCCCCGGGACAGGGGAGTTGCAACTAATGAAAAACTGTTTTTT.

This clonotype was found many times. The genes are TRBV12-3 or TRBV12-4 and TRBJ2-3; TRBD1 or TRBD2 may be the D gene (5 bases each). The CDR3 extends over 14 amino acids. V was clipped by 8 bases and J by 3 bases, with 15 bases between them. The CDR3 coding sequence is TGTGCCAGCGGGGGTTCGGTTCGGACAGATACGCAGTATTTT. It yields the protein CASGGSVRTDTQYF.

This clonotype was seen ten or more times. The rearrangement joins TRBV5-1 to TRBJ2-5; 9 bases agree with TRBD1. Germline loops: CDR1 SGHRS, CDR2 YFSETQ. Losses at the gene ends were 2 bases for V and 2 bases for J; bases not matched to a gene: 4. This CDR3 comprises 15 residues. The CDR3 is CASSLQGANQETQYF. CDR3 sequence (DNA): TGCGCCAGCAGCTTACAGGGGGCGAATCAAGAGACCCAGTACTTC.

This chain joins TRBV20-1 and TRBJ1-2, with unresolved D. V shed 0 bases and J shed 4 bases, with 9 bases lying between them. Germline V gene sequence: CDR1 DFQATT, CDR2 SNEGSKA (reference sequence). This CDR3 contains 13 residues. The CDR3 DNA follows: TGCAGTGCTAGAGATTTAGGCAGCTATGGCTACACCTTC. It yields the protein CSARDLGSYGYTF.

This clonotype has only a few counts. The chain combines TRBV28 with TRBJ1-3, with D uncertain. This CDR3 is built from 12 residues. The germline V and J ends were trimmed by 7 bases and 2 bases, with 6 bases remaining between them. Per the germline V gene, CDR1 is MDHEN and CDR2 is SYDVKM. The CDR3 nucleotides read TGTGCCAGCATCGGTCCTGGAAACACCATATATTTT. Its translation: CASIGPGNTIYF.

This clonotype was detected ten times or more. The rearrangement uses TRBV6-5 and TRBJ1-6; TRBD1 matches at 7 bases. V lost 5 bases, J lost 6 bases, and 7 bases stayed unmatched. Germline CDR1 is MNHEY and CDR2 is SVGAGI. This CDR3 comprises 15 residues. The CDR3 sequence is CASSPRQGLNSPLHF. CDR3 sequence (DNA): TGTGCCAGCAGTCCCCGACAGGGACTTAATTCACCCCTCCACTTT.

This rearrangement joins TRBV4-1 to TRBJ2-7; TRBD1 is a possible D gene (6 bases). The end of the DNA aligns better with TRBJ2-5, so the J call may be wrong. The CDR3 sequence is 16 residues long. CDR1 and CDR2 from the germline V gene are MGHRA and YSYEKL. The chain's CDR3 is CASSQDAGASRETQYF. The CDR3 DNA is TGCGCCAGCAGCCAAGACGCAGGGGCCTCCCGCGAGACCCAGTACTTC.

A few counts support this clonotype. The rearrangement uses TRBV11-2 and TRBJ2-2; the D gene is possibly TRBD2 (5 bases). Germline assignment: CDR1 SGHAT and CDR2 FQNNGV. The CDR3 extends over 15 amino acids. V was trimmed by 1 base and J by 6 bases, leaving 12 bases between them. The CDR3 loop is CASSLGKLVSGELFF. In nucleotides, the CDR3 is TGTGCCAGCAGCTTAGGAAAACTAGTTTCCGGGGAGCTGTTTTTT.

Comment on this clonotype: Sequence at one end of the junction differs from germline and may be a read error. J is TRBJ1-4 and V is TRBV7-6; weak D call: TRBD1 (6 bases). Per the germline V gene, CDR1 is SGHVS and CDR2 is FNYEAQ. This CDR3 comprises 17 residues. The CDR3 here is CASSLVGGTATNEKRFF. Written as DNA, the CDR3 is TGTGCCAGCAGCTTAGTAGGGGGGACTGCAACTAATGAAAAACGGTTTTTT. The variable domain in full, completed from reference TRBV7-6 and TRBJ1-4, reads GAGVSQSPRYKVTKRGQDVALRCDPISGHVSLYWYRQALGQGPEFLTYFNYEAQQDKSGLPNDRFSAERPEGSISTLTIQRTEQRDSAMYRCASSLVGGTATNEKRFFGSGTQLSVL.

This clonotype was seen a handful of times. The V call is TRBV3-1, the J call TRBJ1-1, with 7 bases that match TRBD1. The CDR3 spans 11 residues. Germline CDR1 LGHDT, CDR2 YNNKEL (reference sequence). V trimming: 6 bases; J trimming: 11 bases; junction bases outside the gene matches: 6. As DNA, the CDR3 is TGTGCCAGCAGGGGAGACAGGGCCGCTTTCTTT. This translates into CASRGDRAAFF. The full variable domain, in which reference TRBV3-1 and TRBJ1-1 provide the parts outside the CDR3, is DTAVSQTPKYLVTQMGNDKSIKCEQNLGHDTMYWYKQDSKKFLKIMFSYNNKELIINETVPNRFSPKSPDKAHLNLHINSLELGDSAVYFCASRGDRAAFFGQGTRLTVV.

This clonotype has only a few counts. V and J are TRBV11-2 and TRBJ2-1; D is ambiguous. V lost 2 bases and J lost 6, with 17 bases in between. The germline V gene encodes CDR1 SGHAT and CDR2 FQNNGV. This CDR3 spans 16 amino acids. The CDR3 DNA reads TGTGCCAGCAGCTTAAGGCGGCAGTCGGCGAGCAATGAGCAGTTCTTC. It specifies CASSLRRQSASNEQFF.

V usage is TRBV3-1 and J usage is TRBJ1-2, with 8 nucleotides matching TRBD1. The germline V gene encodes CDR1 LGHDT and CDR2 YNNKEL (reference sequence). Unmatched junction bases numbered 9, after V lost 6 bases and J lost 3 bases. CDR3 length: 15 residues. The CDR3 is CASSNKAGGDYGYTF. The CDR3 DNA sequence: TGTGCCAGCAGTAACAAAGCAGGGGGCGACTATGGCTACACCTTC.

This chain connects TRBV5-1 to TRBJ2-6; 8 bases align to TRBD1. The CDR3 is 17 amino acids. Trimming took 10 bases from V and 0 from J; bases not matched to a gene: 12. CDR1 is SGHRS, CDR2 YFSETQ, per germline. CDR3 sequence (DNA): TGCGCCGCAGGGGAACCGGACAGGGCCTCTGGGGCCAACGTCCTGACTTTC. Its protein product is CAAGEPDRASGANVLTF.